The following is a TCR beta chain sequence with its context. Its matching antigen is unknown. The same CDR3 is also encoded by other DNA sequences in this sample. This entry comes from a study of shared clonotypes between healthy human individuals. Findings of the study overall: The diversity represented, both genetic and in exposure history, was limited by few donors. The sharing of roughly 5% of naive CD4 clonotypes was seen across a few donors. Sampling covered nothing but blood. Tissue TCR repertoires likely differ from those found in blood.

The assay ran at deep level. Method: immunoSEQ multiplex PCR; TCRdb's copy keeps in-frame clones and lacks some. The sample has a few million clones; 90% to 97% are singletons. Sequenced sample: naive CD4+ T cells sorted from blood. Stated subset: CD45RA+ positively selected. The TCR originated in a man aged 18 to 35 in good health.

DNA of the CDR3: TGTGCCAGCAGACCCCCGGGACAGGGGAATTCACCCCTCCACTTT. Translated: CASRPPGQGNSPLHF. The V call is TRBV28, the J call TRBJ1-6, with TRBD1 matching over 10 bases. This CDR3 has 15 residues. The germline CDR1 and CDR2 sequences are MDHEN and SYDVKM. V lost 6 bases and J lost 7; bases outside the gene matches: 6.